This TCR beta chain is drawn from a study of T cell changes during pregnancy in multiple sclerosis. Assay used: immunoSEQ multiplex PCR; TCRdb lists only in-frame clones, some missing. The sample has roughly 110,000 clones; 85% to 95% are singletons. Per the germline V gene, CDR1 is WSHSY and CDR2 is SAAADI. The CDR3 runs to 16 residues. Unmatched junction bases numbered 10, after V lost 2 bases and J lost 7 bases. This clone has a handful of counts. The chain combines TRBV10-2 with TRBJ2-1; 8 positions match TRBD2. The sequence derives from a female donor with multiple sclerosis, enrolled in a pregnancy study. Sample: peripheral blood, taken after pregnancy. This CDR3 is CASSEVRSGIPNEQFF. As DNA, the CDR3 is TGCGCCAGCAGTGAGGTCCGTAGCGGGATTCCAAATGAGCAGTTCTTC.